Listed here are 7 T cell receptor beta chains from one sample, sequenced in a study of blood T cells in healthy people across ages. Primed by a sample-barcoded 5' primer and a J-beta primer mix, a second PCR proceeded for 7 to 11 cycles. MiXCR was run by TCRdb on the 5' RACE reads, yielding one entry per CDR3 protein. The sample holds about 680,000 distinct CDR3 sequences, 49% seen once. Sequencing input: blood. These receptor sequences come from a woman aged 55-70 years in good health.

The J gene is TRBJ2-3, the V gene TRBV29-1; perhaps TRBD2 as D (6 bases). This CDR3 spans 13 amino acids. The germline gives CDR1 SQVTM, CDR2 ANQGSEA. Trimming took 7 bases from V and 3 from J, leaving 14 bases between them. CDR3 DNA: TGCAGCGCCCGACTAGTTCTGACAGATACGCAGTATTTT. Amino acid sequence: CSARLVLTDTQYF.

J is TRBJ2-7 and V is TRBV12-3 or TRBV12-4, with no clear D. This CDR3 has 12 residues. V was cut by 2 bases and J by 5 bases, with 7 bases left in between. The CDR3 protein is CASSLSVNEQYF. The CDR3 nucleotides read TGTGCCAGCAGTTTATCGGTAAACGAGCAGTACTTC.

V is TRBV4-3 and J is TRBJ2-1; D may be TRBD1 (5 bases). V was cut by 2 bases and J by 3 bases, with 8 bases left in between. Germline loops: CDR1 LGHNA, CDR2 YSLEER. The CDR3 loop spans 14 amino acids. This CDR3 is CASSQLDSYNEQFF. In DNA, the CDR3 is TGCGCCAGCAGCCAATTAGACAGCTACAATGAGCAGTTCTTC.

This chain connects TRBV29-1 to TRBJ2-1; weak D call: TRBD2 (5 bases). The CDR3 length is 16 residues. Germline V lookup: CDR1 SQVTM, CDR2 ANQGSEA. V shed 0 bases and J shed 4 bases, with 16 bases lying between them. DNA for the CDR3: TGCAGCGTTGAAGAGGGTAGCGTAGAATCTTACAATGAGCAGTTCTTC. Its translation: CSVEEGSVESYNEQFF.

This clonotype has a single count. The chain recombines TRBV5-1 with TRBJ2-3; the match to TRBD2 covers 14 bases. The CDR3 contains 15 residues. The junction had 4 bases not matched to a gene; V was cut back by 4 bases and J by 6 bases. CDR1 and CDR2 from the germline V gene are SGHRS and YFSETQ. Here the CDR3 reads CASSGLAGGGDTQYF. Here the CDR3 DNA reads TGCGCCAGCAGCGGACTAGCGGGAGGCGGGGATACGCAGTATTTT.

The chain carries TRBV7-3 and TRBJ1-4; possible D gene TRBD1, 5 bases. This CDR3 contains 14 residues. In germline, CDR1 is SGHTA, CDR2 FQGTGA. Between the trimmed V and J ends, which lost 5 bases and 4 bases, there was a span of 11 bases. The CDR3 reads CASSRQTINEKLFF. DNA for the CDR3: TGTGCCAGCAGCCGACAGACGATTAATGAAAAACTGTTTTTT.

This clonotype was seen only a few times. The rearrangement joins TRBV20-1 to TRBJ1-5; D unclear. V was clipped by 0 bases and J by 1 base, with 1 base between them. This CDR3 comprises 12 residues. Looked up from germline, CDR1 is DFQATT and CDR2 is SNEGSKA (reference sequence). The CDR3 nucleotides are TGCAGTGCTAGAGACAGCAATCAGCCCCAGCATTTT. It encodes CSARDSNQPQHF.